The entry below describes one TCR beta chain. Its antigen is unidentified. The sample comes from a study of graft-versus-host responses after intestinal transplantation. The method was immunoSEQ multiplex PCR; TCRdb's version includes in-frame clones alone and lacks a portion of them. Of 21,000 or so clones in the sample, roughly 92% are singletons; the top ten hold 43%. Points from the study as a whole: Early declines in HvG clones that occurred post-transplant were associated with peak circulating GvH clone levels. GvH clones detected in recipient marrow included some appearing first in ileum or blood.

The specimen comprised PBMCs, sampled around 270 days after intestinal transplant. This receptor was taken from a human patient who received an intestinal transplant, so some T cells may come from the graft donor.

CDR3 sequence: CASSEFDSPMNTEAFF. CDR3 nucleotide sequence: TGCGCCAGCAGTGAGTTTGATTCACCGATGAACACTGAAGCTTTCTTT. The chain combines TRBV10-1 with TRBJ1-1; D not certain. This CDR3 comprises 16 residues. The germline CDR1 and CDR2 sequences are WNHNN and SYGVQD (reference sequence). V dropped 1 base and J dropped 0 bases, with 12 bases sitting between them.